This TCR beta chain originates from a study of human T cells and chemical hapten exposure. Study in general: Patients had diphenylcyclopropenone applied to the scalp weekly throughout the roughly 25-week study. Study-wide points: Because all patients had alopecia, their immune responses might differ from healthy ones.

This clonotype was counted between two and nine times. Its antigen remains unknown. Regarding time point: patch test 3, about 24 weeks after DPC sensitization. The sample's treatment: therapeutic diphenylcyclopropenone sensitization with weekly scalp DPC. Germline V gives CDR1 LGHNA, CDR2 YSLEER. J gave up 7 bases and V 1 base, and 17 bases lay outside the gene matches. This CDR3 region has 18 residues. TCRdb fed the RACE reads into MiXCR, producing one record per CDR3 protein. The sample has just over 95,000 distinct CDR3 sequences; 25% to 35% are singletons. The receptor's source is a man in his forties with alopecia areata. Some clones in this sample may be carry-over from other donors' samples. The sample here was whole blood, taken in connection with sensitization to the hapten diphenylcyclopropenone (DPC). The V gene is TRBV4-3, the J gene TRBJ2-7; 9 nucleotides align to TRBD1. The CDR3: CASSQVFILGDREGEQYF. The CDR3 bases are TGCGCCAGCAGCCAAGTATTTATATTAGGGGACAGGGAAGGTGAGCAGTACTTC.